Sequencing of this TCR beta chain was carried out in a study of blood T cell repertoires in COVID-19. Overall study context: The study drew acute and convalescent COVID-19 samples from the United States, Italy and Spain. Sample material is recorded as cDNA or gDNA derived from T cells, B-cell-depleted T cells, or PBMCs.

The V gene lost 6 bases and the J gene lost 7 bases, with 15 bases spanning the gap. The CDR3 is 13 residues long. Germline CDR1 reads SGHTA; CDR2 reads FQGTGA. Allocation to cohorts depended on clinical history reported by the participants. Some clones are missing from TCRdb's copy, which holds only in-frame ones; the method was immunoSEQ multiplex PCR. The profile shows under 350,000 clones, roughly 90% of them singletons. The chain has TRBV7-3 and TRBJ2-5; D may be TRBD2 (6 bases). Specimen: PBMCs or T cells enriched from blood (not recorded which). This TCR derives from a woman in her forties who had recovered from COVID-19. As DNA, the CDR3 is TGTGCCAGCAGTCTACTCGGGGGTTCGACCCAGTACTTC. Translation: CASSLLGGSTQYF.